This T cell receptor (beta chain) was found in a study of molecular identifiers for immune sequencing clone quantification. Germline CDR1 is LNHDA and CDR2 is SQIVND (reference sequence). CDR3 length: 13 residues. With listed TCR primers and previously described methods, bulk TCR libraries were prepared. A single record per CDR3 protein comes from TCRdb applying MiXCR to the PCR reads. The sample shows over 600,000 distinct CDR3 sequences, 15% to 20% of them seen only once. As for this clonotype: The junction shows a germline mismatch at one end, possibly a read error.

Construction of naive CD8 libraries employed about 17,000 to 1,100,000 sorted cells together with 10%, 30% or 50% RNA. Sequenced input: naive CD8+ T cells from blood, with Jurkat cell RNA spiked in. The subset here: FACS-sorted CD8+CD4-CCR7+CD45RA+ naive T cells. V gene TRBV19 combines with J gene TRBJ1-1, with D maybe TRBD1 (5 bases). The source of this sequence is a human donor in good health. Some libraries in this study had Jurkat cell RNA spiked in. CDR3 sequence: CASSVAGLTEALF. DNA of the CDR3: TGTGCCAGTAGTGTGGCAGGGCTCACTGAAGCTCTCTTT.